The next 5 T cell receptor beta chains were all read from a single sample in a study of cytomegalovirus exposure and HLA in healthy donors listed by TCRdb under 2017. Receptors were amplified or captured by the immunoSEQ multiplex PCR assay. The multiplex PCR relied on a mix of 60 forward primers for TCR Vbeta segments and 13 reverse primers for TCR Jbeta segments. TCRdb stores this immuneACCESS table with in-frame sequences only. Part of the clones is absent; in the studies checked, under half of the shortfall reflects unresolved V genes, and no reason is known for the rest. This sample holds 140,000 to 150,000 clones; about three quarters were observed only once. The ten largest account for around 3% of the sample. Input material: PBMCs. All receptors derive from a middle-aged man in good health and CMV-seropositive.

This clone was recorded once. V and J are TRBV19 and TRBJ2-1, with 8 positions matching TRBD2. CDR1 is LNHDA, CDR2 SQIVND, per germline (reference sequence). Losses at the gene ends were 3 bases for V and 0 bases for J; bases not matched to a gene: 1. The CDR3 has 15 residues. The CDR3 reads CASSISGDSYNEQFF. CDR3 sequence (DNA): TGTGCCAGTAGTATTAGCGGGGACTCCTACAATGAGCAGTTCTTC.

This clone was seen more than once but under ten times. The CDR3 loop reads CASSVGQGTGELFF. In nucleotides, the CDR3 is TGTGCCAGCAGCGTGGGACAGGGCACCGGGGAGCTGTTTTTT. The chain combines TRBV5-6 with TRBJ2-2; 9 bases map to TRBD1. V was pared by 4 bases and J by 4 bases, with 2 bases of the junction left unmatched. CDR3 length: 14 residues. The germline gives CDR1 SGHDT, CDR2 YYEEEE.

The chain joins TRBV5-1 to TRBJ2-6, with D possibly matching TRBD1 (6 bases). V lost 0 bases and J lost 2, with 9 bases in between. The CDR3 runs to 16 residues. In germline, CDR1 is SGHRS, CDR2 YFSETQ. The CDR3 region is CASSLVGGPGANVLTF. In nucleotides, the CDR3 is TGCGCCAGCAGCTTGGTTGGGGGCCCTGGGGCCAACGTCCTGACTTTC. Full variable domain (outside the CDR3, taken from reference TRBV5-1 and TRBJ2-6): KAGVTQTPRYLIKTRGQQVTLSCSPISGHRSVSWYQQTPGQGLQFLFEYFSETQRNKGNFPGRFSGRQFSNSRSEMNVSTLELGDSALYLCASSLVGGPGANVLTFGAGSRLTVL.

This rearrangement joins TRBV5-6 to TRBJ2-3; 7 bases line up with TRBD1. Trimming cost V 5 bases and J 2 bases; bases outside gene matches: 11. The germline CDR1 and CDR2 sequences are SGHDT and YYEEEE. The CDR3 extends over 16 amino acids. CDR3 nucleotides: TGTGCCAGCAGACGATACAACAGGGGAAACACAGATACGCAGTATTTT. Translated: CASRRYNRGNTDTQYF.

This clone was picked up one time. The CDR3: CASSYGQAGELFF. The CDR3 region has the DNA TGTGCCAGCAGCTACGGACAGGCCGGGGAGCTGTTTTTT. The chain joins TRBV2 to TRBJ2-2; 7 positions match TRBD1. V dropped 6 bases and J dropped 6; count of bases not matched to a gene: 4. Germline V gene lookup returns CDR1 SNHLY and CDR2 FYNNEI. CDR3 length: 13 amino acids.